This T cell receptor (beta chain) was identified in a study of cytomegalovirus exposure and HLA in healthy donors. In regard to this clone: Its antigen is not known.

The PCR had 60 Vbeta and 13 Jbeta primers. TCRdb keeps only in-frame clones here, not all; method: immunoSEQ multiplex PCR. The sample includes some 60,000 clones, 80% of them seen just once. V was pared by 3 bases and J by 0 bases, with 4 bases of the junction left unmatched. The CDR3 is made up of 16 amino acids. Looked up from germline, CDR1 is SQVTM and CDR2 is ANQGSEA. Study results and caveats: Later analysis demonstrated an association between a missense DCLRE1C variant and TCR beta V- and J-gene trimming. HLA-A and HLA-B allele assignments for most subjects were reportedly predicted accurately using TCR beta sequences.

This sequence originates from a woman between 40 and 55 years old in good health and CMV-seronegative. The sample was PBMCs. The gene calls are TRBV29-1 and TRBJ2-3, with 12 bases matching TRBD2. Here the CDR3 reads CSVDRLAGDSTDTQYF. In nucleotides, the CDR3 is TGCAGCGTTGATAGACTAGCGGGAGATAGCACAGATACGCAGTATTTT.